The 4 T cell receptor beta chains given below trace back to one sample, sequenced in a study of shared T cell receptors in the human thymus. Here immunoSEQ multiplex PCR was the method, and the copy in TCRdb shows in-frame clones only, minus some. The data show roughly 700,000 clones, with around 87% seen just once and about 0.01% held by the top ten. This sample was also put to use in a study of human thymus T cells.

Sequences were obtained from thymocytes. Receptors originate from a boy younger than two with a congenital heart defect.

The chain is built from TRBV5-1 and TRBJ2-3, with 11 bases matching TRBD2. V gave up 4 bases and J gave up 2 bases; unmatched junction bases: 12. The germline V gene has CDR1 SGHRS and CDR2 YFSETQ. The CDR3 spans 18 residues. Written as DNA, the CDR3 is TGCGCCAGCAGCCCGGGACTAGCGGAGCTTCCCCCCACAGATACGCAGTATTTT. This codes for CASSPGLAELPPTDTQYF.

CDR3 in DNA: TGTGCCACCAGCAGAGACCGGGACAGAGTCGGCTATGGCTACACCTTC. Amino acid sequence: CATSRDRDRVGYGYTF. The chain employs TRBV15 and TRBJ1-2, with 7 positions matching TRBD1. This CDR3 is 16 amino acids long. J gave up 4 bases and V 0 bases, and 8 bases lay outside the gene matches. Germline CDR1 reads LNHNV; CDR2 reads YYDKDF (reference sequence).

This chain's CDR3 is CASSQGTTGAEETQYF. CDR3 bases: TGCGCCAGCAGCCAAGGTACGACAGGGGCCGAAGAGACCCAGTACTTC. The chain joins TRBV4-1 to TRBJ2-5, with 8 bases lining up with TRBD1. This CDR3 has 16 residues. J lost 3 bases, V lost 1 base, and 7 bases had no gene match. Germline-derived CDR1 and CDR2 are MGHRA and YSYEKL.

There are a few counts of this clone. This chain links TRBV19 with TRBJ2-5; 13 nucleotides agree with TRBD2. Germline CDR1 reads LNHDA; CDR2 reads SQIVND (reference sequence). CDR3 length: 16 amino acids. After removal of 5 bases from V and 3 bases from J, the junction contained 6 bases not matched to a gene. CDR3 region: CASSPGLAGHEETQYF. In DNA, the CDR3 is TGTGCCAGTAGTCCGGGACTAGCGGGACACGAAGAGACCCAGTACTTC.